This T cell receptor (beta chain) was captured in a study of cytomegalovirus exposure and HLA in healthy donors. With 60 Vbeta and 13 Jbeta primers, the PCR was carried out. Assay used: immunoSEQ multiplex PCR; TCRdb lists only in-frame clones, some missing. The repertoire includes some 200,000 clones, 10% to 15% of them detected once, and approximately 8.4% sits in the top ten. Trimming took 2 bases from V and 2 from J; bases not matched to a gene: 2. This CDR3 is built from 15 residues. Germline V gene sequence: CDR1 MDHEN, CDR2 SYDVKM. The TCR originated in a man aged 50 or older in good health and CMV-seropositive. Sequencing was carried out using PBMCs. The gene calls are TRBV28 and TRBJ2-3; 9 bases are shared with TRBD2. The CDR3 region has the DNA TGTGCCAGCAGTTTAAGCGGGGGGTACACAGATACGCAGTATTTT. Its translation: CASSLSGGYTDTQYF.